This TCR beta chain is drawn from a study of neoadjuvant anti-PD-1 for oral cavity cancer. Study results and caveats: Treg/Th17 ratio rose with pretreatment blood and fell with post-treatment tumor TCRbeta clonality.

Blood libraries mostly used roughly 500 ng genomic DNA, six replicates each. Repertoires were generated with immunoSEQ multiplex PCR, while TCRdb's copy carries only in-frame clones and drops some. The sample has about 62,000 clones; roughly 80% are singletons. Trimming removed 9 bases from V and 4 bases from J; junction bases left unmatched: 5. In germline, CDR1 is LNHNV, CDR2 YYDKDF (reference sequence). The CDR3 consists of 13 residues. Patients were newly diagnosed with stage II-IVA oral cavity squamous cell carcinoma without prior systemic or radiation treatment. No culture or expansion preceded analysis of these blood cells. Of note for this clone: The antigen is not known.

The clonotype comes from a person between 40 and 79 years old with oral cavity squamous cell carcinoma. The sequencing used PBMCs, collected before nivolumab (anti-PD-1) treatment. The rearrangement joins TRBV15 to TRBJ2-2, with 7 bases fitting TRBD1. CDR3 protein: CATKTGRTGELFF. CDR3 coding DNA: TGTGCCACTAAGACAGGGCGCACCGGGGAGCTGTTTTTT.